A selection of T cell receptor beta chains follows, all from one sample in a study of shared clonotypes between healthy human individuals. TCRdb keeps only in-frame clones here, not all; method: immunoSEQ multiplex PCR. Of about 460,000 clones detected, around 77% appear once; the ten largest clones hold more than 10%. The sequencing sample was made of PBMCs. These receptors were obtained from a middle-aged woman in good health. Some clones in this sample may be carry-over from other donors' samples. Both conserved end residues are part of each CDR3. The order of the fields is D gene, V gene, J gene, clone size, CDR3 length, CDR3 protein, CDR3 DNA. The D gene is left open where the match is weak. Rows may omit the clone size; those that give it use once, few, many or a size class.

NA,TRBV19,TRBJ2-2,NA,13,CASTRLGTGELFF,TGTGCCAGTACTAGACTAGGGACCGGGGAGCTGTTTTTT
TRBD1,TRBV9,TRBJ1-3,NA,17,CASSPRTGGTLGNTIYF,TGTGCCAGCAGCCCGAGGACAGGGGGAACGTTGGGAAACACCATATATTTT
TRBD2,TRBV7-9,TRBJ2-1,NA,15,CASSFIAGRLNEQFF,TGTGCCAGCAGCTTCATAGCGGGAAGGTTGAATGAGCAGTTCTTC
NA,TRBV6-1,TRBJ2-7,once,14,CASSEWAIPYEQYF,TGTGCCAGCAGTGAATGGGCCATCCCCTACGAGCAGTACTTC
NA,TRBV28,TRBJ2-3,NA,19,CASSLSLVGRAQLRGTQYF,TGTGCCAGCAGTTTATCTCTTGTGGGCAGGGCCCAACTGAGAGGTACGCAGTATTTT
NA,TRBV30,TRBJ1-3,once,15,CAWSRRGDSGNTIYF,TGTGCCTGGAGCCGTAGGGGGGACTCTGGAAACACCATATATTTT
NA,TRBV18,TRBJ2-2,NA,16,CASSTGTGMNTGELFF,TGTGCCAGCTCAACAGGAACAGGGATGAACACCGGGGAGCTGTTTTTT
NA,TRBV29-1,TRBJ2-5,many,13,CSVATGEGETQYF,TGCAGCGTTGCAACAGGGGAGGGGGAGACCCAGTACTTC
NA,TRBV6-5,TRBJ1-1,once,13,CASSPTENTEAFF,TGTGCCAGCAGTCCCACAGAGAACACTGAAGCTTTCTTT
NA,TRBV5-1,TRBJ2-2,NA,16,CASNPSVDANTGVLFF,TGCGCCAGCAACCCTAGCGTCGACGCGAACACCGGGGTGCTGTTTTTT
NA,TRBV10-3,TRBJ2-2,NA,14,CAISRNTNTGELFF,TGTGCCATCAGCCGTAACACGAACACCGGGGAGCTGTTTTTT
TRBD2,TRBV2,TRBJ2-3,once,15,CATRGAGGSTDTQYF,TGTGCCACCCGGGGGGCGGGAGGTTCGACAGATACGCAGTATTTT
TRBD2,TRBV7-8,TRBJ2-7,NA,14,CASSTRLAGGLKYF,TGTGCCAGCAGCACCCGACTAGCGGGAGGTCTTAAGTACTTC
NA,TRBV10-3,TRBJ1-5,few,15,CAISEGTGSNQPQHF,TGTGCCATCAGTGAGGGTACAGGGAGCAATCAGCCCCAGCATTTT
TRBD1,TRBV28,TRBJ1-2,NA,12,CASSQQGWGYTF,TGTGCCAGCAGTCAACAGGGGTGGGGCTACACCTTC
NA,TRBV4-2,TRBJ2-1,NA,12,CASSQDSLEQFF,TGTGCCAGCAGCCAGGACAGTCTTGAGCAGTTCTTC
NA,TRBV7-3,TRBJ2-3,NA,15,CASSLLPASTDTQYF,TGTGCCAGCAGCTTACTCCCGGCGAGCACAGATACGCAGTATTTT
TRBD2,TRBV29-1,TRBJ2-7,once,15,CSVEDPGGSSYEQYF,TGCAGCGTTGAAGATCCGGGAGGGTCCTCCTACGAGCAGTACTTC
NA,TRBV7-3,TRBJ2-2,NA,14,CASSLSTGTGELFF,TGTGCCAGCAGCTTGTCCACCGGGACCGGGGAGCTGTTTTTT
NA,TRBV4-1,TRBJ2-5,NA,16,CASSQGTGRVQETQYF,TGCGCCAGCAGCCAAGGGACAGGGAGGGTCCAAGAGACCCAGTACTTC
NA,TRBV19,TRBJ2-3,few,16,CASSIWGLARTDTQYF,TGTGCCAGTAGTATTTGGGGGCTAGCGAGGACAGATACGCAGTATTTT
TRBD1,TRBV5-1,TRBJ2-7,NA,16,CASSLQWDRFSYEQYF,TGCGCCAGCAGCTTGCAATGGGACAGATTTTCCTACGAGCAGTACTTC
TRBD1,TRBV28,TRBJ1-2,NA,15,CASSLGQPFNYGYTF,TGTGCCAGCAGTTTGGGACAGCCTTTTAACTATGGCTACACCTTC
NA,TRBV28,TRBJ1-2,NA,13,CASSLGINYGYTF,TGTGCCAGCAGTTTAGGCATTAACTATGGCTACACCTTC
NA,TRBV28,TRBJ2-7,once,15,CASYSPGPSSYEQYF,TGTGCCAGCTATAGTCCGGGACCCTCATCCTACGAGCAGTACTTC
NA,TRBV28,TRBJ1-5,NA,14,CASSLWAGLQPQHF,TGTGCCAGCAGTTTATGGGCAGGGTTGCAGCCCCAGCATTTT
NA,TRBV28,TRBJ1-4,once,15,CASSSSGGGDEKLFF,TGTGCCAGCAGTTCGTCGGGGGGAGGTGACGAAAAACTGTTTTTT
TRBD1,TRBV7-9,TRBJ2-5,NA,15,CASSLAQGARETQYF,TGTGCCAGCAGCTTAGCCCAGGGGGCGCGGGAGACCCAGTACTTC
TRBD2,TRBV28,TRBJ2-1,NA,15,CASRLAGGLHNEQFF,TGTGCCAGCCGACTAGCGGGAGGGCTACACAATGAGCAGTTCTTC
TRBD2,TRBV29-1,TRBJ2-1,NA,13,CSVVDSGRGEQFF,TGCAGCGTTGTGGATAGCGGGAGAGGAGAGCAGTTCTTC
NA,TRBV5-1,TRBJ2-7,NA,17,CASSLPDRTQNSYEQYF,TGCGCCAGCAGCTTGCCCGACCGGACGCAAAACTCCTACGAGCAGTACTTC
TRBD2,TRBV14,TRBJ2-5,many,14,CASSQSGSWETQYF,TGTGCCAGCAGCCAAAGCGGGAGCTGGGAGACCCAGTACTTC
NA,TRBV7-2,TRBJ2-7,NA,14,CASSFVAFPYEQYF,TGTGCCAGCAGCTTCGTAGCGTTTCCCTACGAGCAGTACTTC
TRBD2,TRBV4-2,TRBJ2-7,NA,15,CASSQDSSGTYEQYF,TGTGCCAGCAGCCAAGATTCCAGCGGGACCTACGAGCAGTACTTC
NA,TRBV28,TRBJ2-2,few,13,CASRLVSTGELFF,TGTGCCAGCAGACTAGTGTCCACCGGGGAGCTGTTCTTT
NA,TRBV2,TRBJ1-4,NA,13,CASIRAYNEKLFF,TGTGCCAGCATCAGGGCTTATAATGAAAAACTGTTTTTT
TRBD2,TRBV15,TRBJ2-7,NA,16,CATSRDGLAGLYEQYF,TGTGCCACCAGCAGGGATGGACTAGCGGGTCTGTACGAGCAGTACTTC
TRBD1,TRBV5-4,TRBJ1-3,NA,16,CASSPGQGGSGNTIYF,TGTGCCAGCAGCCCCGGACAGGGTGGCTCTGGAAACACCATATATTTT
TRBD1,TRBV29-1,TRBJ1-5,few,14,CSVSGQASNQPQHF,TGCAGCGTTTCGGGACAGGCCAGCAATCAGCCCCAGCATTTT
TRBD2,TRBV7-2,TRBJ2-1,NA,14,CASSALLAANEQFF,TGTGCCAGCAGCGCCCTCCTAGCGGCCAATGAGCAGTTCTTC
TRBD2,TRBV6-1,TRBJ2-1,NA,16,CASSASSGSVRGEQFF,TGTGCCAGCAGTGCGAGTAGCGGGAGCGTTCGGGGTGAGCAGTTCTTC
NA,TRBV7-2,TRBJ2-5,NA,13,CASSFNRQETQYF,TGTGCCAGCAGCTTCAACCGACAAGAGACCCAGTACTTC
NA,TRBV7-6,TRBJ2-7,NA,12,CASSLPQGEQYF,TGTGCCAGCAGCTTACCCCAGGGCGAGCAGTACTTC
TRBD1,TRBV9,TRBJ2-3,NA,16,CASSISGTGGSDTQYF,TGTGCCAGCAGCATCTCCGGGACAGGGGGCTCAGATACGCAGTATTTT
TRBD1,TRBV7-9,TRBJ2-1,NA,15,CASSPQQGARYEQFF,TGTGCCAGCAGCCCCCAACAGGGGGCGCGCTATGAGCAGTTCTTC
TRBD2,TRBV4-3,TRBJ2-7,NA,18,CASSQDSFRTSGLYEQYF,TGCGCCAGCAGCCAAGATAGTTTCAGGACTAGCGGCCTCTACGAGCAGTACTTC
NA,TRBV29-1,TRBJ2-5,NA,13,CSVGYEPQETQYF,TGCAGCGTTGGTTACGAGCCCCAAGAGACCCAGTACTTC
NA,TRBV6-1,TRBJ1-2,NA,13,CASQPTGPYGYTF,TGTGCCAGCCAACCTACCGGTCCATATGGCTACACCTTC
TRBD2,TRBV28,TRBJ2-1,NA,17,CASSWTSGRGPYNEQFF,TGTGCCAGCAGTTGGACTAGCGGGAGGGGGCCCTACAATGAGCAGTTCTTC
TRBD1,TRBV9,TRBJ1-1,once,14,CASSVGTGIYEAFF,TGTGCCAGCAGCGTCGGGACAGGGATTTATGAAGCTTTCTTT
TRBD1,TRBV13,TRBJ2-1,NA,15,CASSLAGQGDNEQFF,TGTGCCAGCAGCTTAGCGGGACAGGGGGACAATGAGCAGTTCTTC
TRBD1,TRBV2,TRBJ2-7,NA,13,CAGSEGQFNEQYF,TGTGCCGGCAGTGAGGGACAGTTCAACGAGCAGTACTTC
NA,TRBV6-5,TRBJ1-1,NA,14,CASNLRVQNTEAFF,TGTGCCAGCAACCTCAGGGTGCAGAACACTGAAGCTTTCTTT